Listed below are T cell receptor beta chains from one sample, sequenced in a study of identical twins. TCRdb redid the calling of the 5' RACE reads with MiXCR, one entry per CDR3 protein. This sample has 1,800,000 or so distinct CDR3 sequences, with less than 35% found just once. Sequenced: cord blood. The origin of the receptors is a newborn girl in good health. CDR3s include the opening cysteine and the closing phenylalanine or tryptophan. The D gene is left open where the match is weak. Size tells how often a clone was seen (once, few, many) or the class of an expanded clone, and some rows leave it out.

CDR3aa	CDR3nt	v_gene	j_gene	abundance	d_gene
CASSLGGTRSTDTQYF	TGTGCCAGCAGCTTAGGCGGGACTAGGTCCACAGATACGCAGTATTTT	TRBV7-2	TRBJ2-3	.	TRBD2
CASSSAGGLAYEQYF	TGTGCCAGCAGTTCAGCAGGGGGCCTAGCCTACGAGCAGTACTTC	TRBV28	TRBJ2-7	.	TRBD1
CASSVYGRGNIQYF	TGTGCCAGCAGTGTTTACGGGAGAGGAAACATTCAGTACTTC	TRBV2	TRBJ2-4	few	.
CASSLIGDNEQYF	TGTGCCAGCAGCTTAATCGGGGACAATGAGCAGTACTTC	TRBV7-2	TRBJ2-7	.	.
CASSESGRVQETQFF	TGCGCCAGCAGTGAGTCGGGTAGAGTCCAAGAGACCCAGTTCTTC	TRBV10-2	TRBJ2-1	.	.
CSARRAGGLTSTDTQYF	TGCAGTGCTAGACGAGCGGGGGGATTAACTAGCACAGATACGCAGTATTTT	TRBV20-1	TRBJ2-3	few	TRBD2
CASSLDLAGGTGELFF	TGTGCCAGCAGTTTAGACCTAGCGGGGGGGACCGGGGAGCTGTTTTTT	TRBV27	TRBJ2-2	few	TRBD2
CSAPRTGDSNQPQHF	TGCAGTGCTCCCCGGACAGGGGATAGCAATCAGCCCCAGCATTTT	TRBV20-1	TRBJ1-5	.	TRBD1
CASSLRTGNEQYF	TGCGCCAGCAGTTTACGGACGGGCAATGAGCAGTACTTC	TRBV5-1	TRBJ2-5	.	.
CASSLAGGPRDEQFF	TGTGCCAGCAGTCTAGCGGGAGGGCCTCGGGATGAGCAGTTCTTC	TRBV28	TRBJ2-1	.	TRBD2
CASSLDPGLSGNEQFF	TGCGCCAGCAGCTTGGACCCGGGACTTTCCGGCAATGAGCAGTTCTTC	TRBV5-1	TRBJ2-1	.	.
CASRIFRADTQYF	TGTGCCAGCAGGATCTTCAGGGCAGATACGCAGTATTTT	TRBV11-2	TRBJ2-3	.	.
CASSLAGSSSSYEQYF	TGTGCCAGCAGCTTGGCAGGATCCTCCAGCTCCTACGAGCAGTACTTC	TRBV5-5	TRBJ2-7	few	.
CSVQEGANIFYGYTF	TGCAGTGTTCAGGAGGGTGCGAATATTTTCTATGGCTACACCTTC	TRBV29-1	TRBJ1-2	.	.
CASNLDRTADEKLFF	TGTGCCAGCAACCTTGACAGGACGGCTGATGAAAAACTGTTTTTT	TRBV28	TRBJ1-4	once	.
CASSTLAGGASRDTQYF	TGCGCCAGCAGCACACTAGCGGGAGGTGCGTCCAGAGATACGCAGTATTTT	TRBV5-1	TRBJ2-3	.	TRBD2
CASSQDVTVRYTEAFF	TGCGCCAGCAGCCAAGACGTCACAGTGCGTTATACTGAAGCTTTCTTT	TRBV4-1	TRBJ1-1	.	.
CASSDHSSNQPQHF	TGTGCCAGCAGTGACCACAGTAGCAATCAGCCCCAGCATTTT	TRBV2	TRBJ1-5	.	.
CSARDLAGDETQYF	TGCAGTGCTAGAGATCTAGCGGGAGATGAGACCCAGTACTTC	TRBV20-1	TRBJ2-5	few	TRBD2
CSVEKWDTEAFF	TGCAGCGTTGAGAAGTGGGACACTGAAGCTTTCTTT	TRBV29-1	TRBJ1-1	.	.
CASSLLWRGAPYNEQFF	TGCGCCAGCAGCTTGTTATGGCGGGGGGCCCCCTACAATGAGCAGTTCTTC	TRBV5-1	TRBJ2-1	few	TRBD2
CSVESSTDTQYF	TGCAGCGTTGAATCTAGCACAGATACGCAGTATTTT	TRBV29-1	TRBJ2-3	few	.